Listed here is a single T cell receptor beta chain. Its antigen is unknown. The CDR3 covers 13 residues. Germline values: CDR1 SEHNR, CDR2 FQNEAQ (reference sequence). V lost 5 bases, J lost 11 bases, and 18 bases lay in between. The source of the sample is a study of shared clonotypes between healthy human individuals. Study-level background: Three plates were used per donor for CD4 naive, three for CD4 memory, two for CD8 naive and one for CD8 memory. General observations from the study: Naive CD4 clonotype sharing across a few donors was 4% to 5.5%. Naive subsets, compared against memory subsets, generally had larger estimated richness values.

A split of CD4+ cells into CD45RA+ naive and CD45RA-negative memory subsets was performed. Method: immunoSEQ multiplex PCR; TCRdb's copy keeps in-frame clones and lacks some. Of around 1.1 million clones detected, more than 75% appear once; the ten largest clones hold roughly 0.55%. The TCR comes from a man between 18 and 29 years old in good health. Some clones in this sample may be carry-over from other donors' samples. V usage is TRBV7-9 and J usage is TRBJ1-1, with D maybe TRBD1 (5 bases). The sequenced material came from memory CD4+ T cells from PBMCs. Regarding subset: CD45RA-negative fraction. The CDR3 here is CASSLTVAPGAFF. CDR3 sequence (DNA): TGTGCCAGCAGCCTAACAGTGGCCCCAGGGGCTTTCTTT.